Below, 17 T cell receptor beta chains from the same sample are listed, as sequenced in a study of cytomegalovirus exposure and HLA in healthy donors. The PCR used 60 Vbeta and 13 Jbeta primers. The repertoire was sequenced with immunoSEQ multiplex PCR; TCRdb's copy has only in-frame clones and lacks some. The sample yields 110,000 to 150,000 clones, approximately 82% seen once. The sequencing input was PBMCs. These receptors were obtained from a man aged 35 to 55 in good health and CMV-seronegative.

The chain combines TRBV19 with TRBJ1-5; a weak D match, TRBD1 (5 bases). Germline values: CDR1 LNHDA, CDR2 SQIVND (reference sequence). Trimming stripped 6 bases from V and 5 bases from J, with 14 bases between. CDR3 length: 14 residues. CDR3 coding DNA: TGTGCCAGTAGCATCTCCCGGGGGGATCAGCCCCAGCATTTT. Translated: CASSISRGDQPQHF. The complete variable domain, with remaining parts taken from reference TRBV19 and TRBJ1-5, reads DGGITQSPKYLFRKEGQNVTLSCEQNLNHDAMYWYRQDPGQGLRLIYYSQIVNDFQKGDIAEGYSVSREKKESFPLTVTSAQKNPTAFYLCASSISRGDQPQHFGDGTRLSIL.

Only a few counts were recorded for this clone. V is TRBV6-5 and J is TRBJ2-7, with 8 bases matching TRBD1. Per germline, CDR1 MNHEY and CDR2 SVGAGI. The J segment lost 7 bases and the V segment lost 2 bases, leaving 7 bases of the junction unmatched. This CDR3 spans 14 amino acids. The CDR3 nucleotides read TGTGCCAGCAGTTACAAGCAGGGGGCCGGGGAGCAGTACTTC. Its protein is CASSYKQGAGEQYF.

This chain uses TRBV2 with TRBJ1-4; 8 bases match TRBD1. Germline CDR1 is SNHLY and CDR2 is FYNNEI. The length of the CDR3 is 15 residues. V shed 4 bases, J shed 4 bases, and the junction held 5 bases outside the gene matches. The CDR3 region is CASSGQGALNEKLFF. The CDR3 coding sequence is TGTGCCAGCAGTGGGCAGGGGGCACTTAATGAAAAACTGTTTTTT.

The chain carries TRBV5-5 and TRBJ2-7; TRBD1 matches 8 bases. With 8 bases clipped from V and 2 bases from J, the junction kept 3 bases outside the gene matches. The CDR3 runs to 12 residues. Germline lookup yields CDR1 SGHKS and CDR2 YYEKEE (reference sequence). Written as DNA, the CDR3 is TGTGCCAGTACAGGGGGGACCTACGAGCAGTACTTC. Its protein is CASTGGTYEQYF.

The chain uses TRBV4-2 and TRBJ2-5; D might be TRBD2 (6 bases). Deletions cut 0 bases from V and 2 bases from J, with 10 bases between. This CDR3 has 15 amino acids. The germline CDR1 and CDR2 sequences are LGHNA and YNFKEQ. The CDR3 region is CASSQDDLAQETQYF. In DNA, the CDR3 is TGTGCCAGCAGCCAAGATGATCTAGCGCAAGAGACCCAGTACTTC.

V usage is TRBV5-1 and J usage is TRBJ2-5; maybe TRBD2 (5 bases). In germline, CDR1 is SGHRS, CDR2 YFSETQ. V was cut by 1 base and J by 4 bases, with 11 bases left in between. CDR3 length: 14 amino acids. The CDR3 reads CASSLRQSGETQYF. For the CDR3, the DNA is TGCGCCAGCAGCTTGCGTCAGAGCGGAGAGACCCAGTACTTC.

V and J are TRBV5-1 and TRBJ1-6, with 8 bases fitting TRBD1. The length of the CDR3 is 14 residues. The V gene end was trimmed by 3 bases and the J gene end by 14 bases; junction bases not matched to a gene: 10. Germline values: CDR1 SGHRS, CDR2 YFSETQ. Here the CDR3 DNA reads TGCGCCAGCAGCTCAACAGGGGGTGATCTGTCCCTCCACTTT. Translated: CASSSTGGDLSLHF.

Only a few counts were recorded for this clone. This sequence joins TRBV7-2 and TRBJ1-2; D is possibly TRBD1 (6 bases). CDR1 is SGHTA and CDR2 is FQGNSA in the germline V gene. The CDR3 has 14 residues. Trimming shortened V by 4 bases and J by 2 bases, and 11 bases separated the two germline ends. The chain's CDR3 is CASSSRGPNYGYTF. The CDR3 DNA reads as TGTGCCAGCAGCTCCAGGGGACCGAACTATGGCTACACCTTC.

As concerns this clone: One end of the junction varies from germline; a read error may be responsible. The gene calls are TRBV7-9 and TRBJ1-5; tentative D call: TRBD1 (6 bases). The CDR3 is 16 residues long. CDR1 and CDR2 (germline): SEHNR, FQNEAQ (reference sequence). This chain's CDR3 is CSSSPDRTYSNQPQHF. CDR3 nucleotide sequence: TGTTCCAGCAGCCCCGACAGGACTTATAGCAATCAGCCCCAGCATTTT.

The chain combines TRBV11-2 with TRBJ2-3; D might be TRBD2 (6 bases). The CDR3 length is 19 residues. Trimming removed 1 base from V and 2 bases from J, with 22 bases in between. CDR1 and CDR2 (germline): SGHAT, FQNNGV. CDR3 coding DNA: TGTGCCAGCAGCTTAGTGTCCGGTCGGGGGATTTCGCCCACAGATACGCAGTATTTT. Translation: CASSLVSGRGISPTDTQYF.

This chain uses TRBV10-3 with TRBJ1-6; 9 bases are a match to TRBD1. Germline CDR1 ENHRY, CDR2 SYGVKD. CDR3 length equals 15 residues. Trimming at V came to 4 bases and at J to 8 bases, leaving 6 bases not matched to a gene. DNA of the CDR3: TGTGCCATCAGTGGGGAGGGACAGGGAGATTCACCCCTCCACTTT. Residues: CAISGEGQGDSPLHF.

The chain couples TRBV11-2 to TRBJ1-2; the D gene is possibly TRBD1 (6 bases). V lost 4 bases, J lost 4 bases, and 22 bases lay in between. The CDR3 is 17 residues long. Germline values: CDR1 SGHAT, CDR2 FQNNGV. The CDR3 nucleotides read TGTGCCAGCAGCTCGATATTTAAAGGGGGATCCCTCTATGGCTACACCTTC. It yields the protein CASSSIFKGGSLYGYTF. Variable domain in full (rest from reference TRBV11-2 and TRBJ1-2): EAGVAQSPRYKIIEKRQSVAFWCNPISGHATLYWYQQILGQGPKLLIQFQNNGVVDDSQLPKDRFSAERLKGVDSTLKIQPAKLEDSAVYLCASSSIFKGGSLYGYTFGSGTRLTVV.

The chain combines TRBV5-8 with TRBJ2-1; TRBD2 matches 11 bases. The V and J ends lost 4 bases and 7 bases, in that order; junction bases with no gene match: 7. The CDR3 loop spans 15 amino acids. Germline V gene lookup returns CDR1 SGHTS and CDR2 YDEGEE. This CDR3 is CASSLGTSGPNEQFF. CDR3 nucleotides: TGTGCCAGCAGCCTGGGGACTAGCGGCCCTAATGAGCAGTTCTTC.

This clone has just one count. This chain links TRBV2 with TRBJ1-4; 8 nucleotides match TRBD1. There are 13 residues in the CDR3. The trim removed 7 bases at V and 8 bases at J, leaving 6 bases unmatched. The germline gives CDR1 SNHLY, CDR2 FYNNEI. The CDR3 is CASTDRVGEKLFF. In nucleotides, the CDR3 is TGTGCCAGCACGGACAGGGTTGGGGAAAAACTGTTTTTT. Variable domain in full (rest from reference TRBV2 and TRBJ1-4): EPEVTQTPSHQVTQMGQEVILRCVPISNHLYFYWYRQILGQKVEFLVSFYNNEISEKSEIFDDQFSVERPDGSNFTLKIRSTKLEDSAMYFCASTDRVGEKLFFGSGTQLSVL.

This chain connects TRBV15 to TRBJ2-7; possibly TRBD2 for D (5 bases). V was cut by 8 bases and J by 6 bases, with 11 bases left in between. Germline CDR1 is LNHNV and CDR2 is YYDKDF (reference sequence). The CDR3 spans 11 residues. CDR3 nucleotides: TGTGCCACCGGTGCGGGCCGCGAGCAGTACTTC. It is translated as CATGAGREQYF.

The chain links TRBV11-2 to TRBJ1-2; TRBD1 aligns across 7 bases. The V gene's germline CDR1 is SGHAT and CDR2 FQNNGV. The trim removed 6 bases at V and 4 bases at J, leaving 17 bases unmatched. This CDR3 is 17 amino acids long. The DNA of the CDR3 is TGTGCCAGCAGGGTTGGGGTCTCGGGACAGCGAGCCTATGGCTACACCTTC. It codes for CASRVGVSGQRAYGYTF. Variable domain in full (rest from reference TRBV11-2 and TRBJ1-2): EAGVAQSPRYKIIEKRQSVAFWCNPISGHATLYWYQQILGQGPKLLIQFQNNGVVDDSQLPKDRFSAERLKGVDSTLKIQPAKLEDSAVYLCASRVGVSGQRAYGYTFGSGTRLTVV.

J is TRBJ1-6 and V is TRBV28; a weak D match, TRBD1 (6 bases). The CDR3 has 15 residues. CDR1 is MDHEN and CDR2 is SYDVKM in the germline V gene. V was shortened by 6 bases and J by 8 bases, with 17 bases between the two germline ends. CDR3 bases: TGTGCCAGCAGCTCCCCACAGGGAAGGTATTCACCCCTCCACTTT. Amino acid sequence: CASSSPQGRYSPLHF.